A selection of T cell receptor beta chains follows, all from one sample in a study. TCRdb processed the RT-PCR reads anew with MiXCR; each CDR3 protein has one entry. The sample has about 680,000 distinct CDR3 sequences; 14% are singletons. Source material: memory CD4+ T cells from blood. These receptors all come from a female donor in good health, serving as a healthy control. Both conserved end residues are part of each CDR3. The order of the fields is clone size, J gene, CDR3 length, D gene, V gene, CDR3 protein, CDR3 DNA. The D gene is left open where the match is weak. Clone size is not always given. Where it is, it says once, few, many or a class for expanded clones.

clone size: few; J gene: TRBJ1-4; CDR3 length: 14; D gene: .; V gene: TRBV4-1; CDR3 protein: CASSQVVLLEKLFF; CDR3 DNA: TGCGCCAGCAGCCAAGTCGTACTACTCGAAAAACTGTTTTTT
clone size: .; J gene: TRBJ2-2; CDR3 length: 12; D gene: .; V gene: TRBV5-1; CDR3 protein: CASTTNYGELFF; CDR3 DNA: TGCGCCAGTACGACGAATTACGGGGAGCTGTTTTTT
clone size: .; J gene: TRBJ2-1; CDR3 length: 15; D gene: .; V gene: TRBV10-3; CDR3 protein: CAISEGQFTGNEQFF; CDR3 DNA: TGTGCCATCAGTGAGGGCCAGTTCACAGGGAATGAGCAGTTCTTC
clone size: many; J gene: TRBJ2-3; CDR3 length: 15; D gene: .; V gene: TRBV4-3; CDR3 protein: CASSQGGGRSDTQYF; CDR3 DNA: TGCGCCAGCAGCCAAGGGGGGGGCAGGTCGGATACGCAGTATTTT
clone size: few; J gene: TRBJ1-2; CDR3 length: 12; D gene: .; V gene: TRBV6-5; CDR3 protein: CASRGGNYGYTF; CDR3 DNA: TGTGCCAGCAGGGGCGGTAACTATGGCTACACCTTC
clone size: .; J gene: TRBJ2-1; CDR3 length: 15; D gene: TRBD2; V gene: TRBV6-6; CDR3 protein: CASSRGLAGGYEQFF; CDR3 DNA: TGTGCCAGCAGCCGGGGACTAGCGGGGGGATATGAGCAGTTCTTC
clone size: many; J gene: TRBJ2-1; CDR3 length: 17; D gene: .; V gene: TRBV20-1; CDR3 protein: CSARDLVGGGNYNEQFF; CDR3 DNA: TGCAGTGCTAGAGATCTCGTAGGAGGGGGAAACTACAATGAGCAGTTCTTC
clone size: few; J gene: TRBJ2-5; CDR3 length: 14; D gene: .; V gene: TRBV29-1; CDR3 protein: CSVASGSTQETQYF; CDR3 DNA: TGCAGCGTTGCCAGCGGGTCAACACAAGAGACCCAGTACTTC
clone size: .; J gene: TRBJ2-1; CDR3 length: 16; D gene: .; V gene: TRBV11-2; CDR3 protein: CASSLESGFGGSGQFF; CDR3 DNA: TGTGCCAGCAGCTTAGAGTCGGGCTTTGGAGGGTCGGGGCAGTTCTTC
clone size: many; J gene: TRBJ1-2; CDR3 length: 13; D gene: .; V gene: TRBV20-1; CDR3 protein: CSASRGTNYGYTF; CDR3 DNA: TGCAGTGCTAGTCGGGGGACCAACTATGGCTACACCTTC
clone size: few; J gene: TRBJ1-1; CDR3 length: 14; D gene: .; V gene: TRBV3-1; CDR3 protein: CASSQESGLTEAFF; CDR3 DNA: TGTGCCAGCAGCCAAGAGTCGGGCCTCACTGAAGCTTTCTTT
clone size: .; J gene: TRBJ1-3; CDR3 length: 16; D gene: .; V gene: TRBV3-1; CDR3 protein: CASSQSIRGSGNTIYF; CDR3 DNA: TGTGCCAGCAGCCAATCGATTCGGGGCTCTGGAAACACCATATATTTT
clone size: many; J gene: TRBJ1-1; CDR3 length: 14; D gene: .; V gene: TRBV12-3/TRBV12-4; CDR3 protein: CASSFEPPNTEAFF; CDR3 DNA: TGTGCCAGCAGTTTCGAACCTCCGAACACTGAAGCTTTCTTT
clone size: .; J gene: TRBJ2-1; CDR3 length: 16; D gene: TRBD1; V gene: TRBV24-1; CDR3 protein: CATSEFGQGLSNEQFF; CDR3 DNA: TGTGCCACCAGTGAGTTTGGACAGGGGCTTTCAAATGAGCAGTTCTTC
clone size: many; J gene: TRBJ2-3; CDR3 length: 15; D gene: .; V gene: TRBV5-4; CDR3 protein: CASSLPGTSTDTQYF; CDR3 DNA: TGTGCCAGCAGCCTGCCCGGGACTAGCACAGATACGCAGTATTTT
clone size: many; J gene: TRBJ2-5; CDR3 length: 15; D gene: TRBD1; V gene: TRBV12-3/TRBV12-4; CDR3 protein: CASSQTGGSQETQYF; CDR3 DNA: TGTGCCAGCAGTCAGACAGGGGGATCCCAAGAGACCCAGTACTTC
clone size: .; J gene: TRBJ2-5; CDR3 length: 15; D gene: .; V gene: TRBV5-6; CDR3 protein: CASSLARYTEETQYF; CDR3 DNA: TGTGCCAGCAGCTTGGCCAGGTACACCGAGGAGACCCAGTACTTC
clone size: few; J gene: TRBJ2-3; CDR3 length: 15; D gene: .; V gene: TRBV20-1; CDR3 protein: CSAGTQGGGTDTQYF; CDR3 DNA: TGCAGTGCAGGGACGCAGGGAGGGGGTACAGATACGCAGTATTTT
clone size: .; J gene: TRBJ1-2; CDR3 length: 12; D gene: .; V gene: TRBV7-2; CDR3 protein: CASSLGIGGYTF; CDR3 DNA: TGTGCCAGCAGCTTAGGGATAGGGGGCTACACCTTC
clone size: .; J gene: TRBJ1-1; CDR3 length: 13; D gene: .; V gene: TRBV7-3; CDR3 protein: CASSFLGQTEAFF; CDR3 DNA: TGTGCCAGCAGCTTCTTGGGCCAAACTGAAGCTTTCTTT
clone size: few; J gene: TRBJ1-5; CDR3 length: 12; D gene: .; V gene: TRBV20-1; CDR3 protein: CSAVRGNQPQHF; CDR3 DNA: TGCAGTGCGGTGAGGGGAAATCAGCCCCAGCATTTT
clone size: few; J gene: TRBJ1-1; CDR3 length: 13; D gene: .; V gene: TRBV25-1; CDR3 protein: CAGLVLRNTEAFF; CDR3 DNA: TGTGCCGGATTGGTCTTAAGGAACACTGAAGCTTTCTTT
clone size: .; J gene: TRBJ1-4; CDR3 length: 15; D gene: TRBD1; V gene: TRBV4-2; CDR3 protein: CASSQRTGGGEKLFF; CDR3 DNA: TGTGCCAGCAGCCAGCGGACAGGGGGAGGTGAAAAACTGTTTTTT
clone size: few; J gene: TRBJ1-1; CDR3 length: 14; D gene: .; V gene: TRBV7-2; CDR3 protein: CASSLLSSNTEAFF; CDR3 DNA: TGTGCCAGCAGCTTATTATCGTCCAACACTGAAGCTTTCTTT
clone size: few; J gene: TRBJ2-5; CDR3 length: 16; D gene: .; V gene: TRBV28; CDR3 protein: CASTLGGGQGQETQYF; CDR3 DNA: TGTGCCAGCACCCTTGGGGGGGGCCAGGGCCAAGAGACCCAGTACTTC
clone size: once; J gene: TRBJ2-6; CDR3 length: 17; D gene: .; V gene: TRBV10-1; CDR3 protein: CASSDGGTFSGANVLTF; CDR3 DNA: TGCGCCAGCAGTGATGGCGGGACGTTCTCTGGGGCCAACGTCCTGACTTTC
clone size: few; J gene: TRBJ2-1; CDR3 length: 18; D gene: TRBD1; V gene: TRBV27; CDR3 protein: CASSLSRNRDRRNNEQFF; CDR3 DNA: TGTGCCAGCAGTTTATCGAGGAACAGGGACAGGCGCAACAATGAGCAGTTCTTC
clone size: few; J gene: TRBJ1-1; CDR3 length: 11; D gene: .; V gene: TRBV10-3; CDR3 protein: CAIGTGQVAFF; CDR3 DNA: TGTGCCATCGGTACAGGGCAAGTAGCTTTCTTT
clone size: many; J gene: TRBJ2-2; CDR3 length: 15; D gene: .; V gene: TRBV15; CDR3 protein: CATSRENRITGELFF; CDR3 DNA: TGTGCCACCAGCAGAGAAAACAGGATTACCGGGGAGCTGTTTTTT
clone size: .; J gene: TRBJ2-1; CDR3 length: 16; D gene: .; V gene: TRBV11-2; CDR3 protein: CASSLAGGASYNEQFF; CDR3 DNA: TGTGCCAGCAGCTTAGCGGGCGGGGCTTCCTACAATGAGCAGTTCTTC
clone size: .; J gene: TRBJ2-7; CDR3 length: 15; D gene: .; V gene: TRBV9; CDR3 protein: CASSVRGAGLDEQYF; CDR3 DNA: TGTGCCAGCAGCGTAAGGGGCGCCGGTTTAGACGAGCAGTACTTC
clone size: .; J gene: TRBJ2-3; CDR3 length: 17; D gene: TRBD2; V gene: TRBV9; CDR3 protein: CASSPPWAGVATDTQYF; CDR3 DNA: TGTGCCAGCAGCCCCCCGTGGGCGGGAGTCGCGACAGATACGCAGTATTTT
clone size: .; J gene: TRBJ2-1; CDR3 length: 12; D gene: TRBD2; V gene: TRBV20-1; CDR3 protein: CSVASGNNEQFF; CDR3 DNA: TGCAGTGTGGCTAGCGGGAACAATGAGCAGTTCTTC
clone size: .; J gene: TRBJ2-7; CDR3 length: 14; D gene: TRBD1; V gene: TRBV12-3/TRBV12-4; CDR3 protein: CASSFRTGLDEQYF; CDR3 DNA: TGTGCCAGCAGTTTTAGGACAGGGCTAGACGAGCAGTACTTC
clone size: few; J gene: TRBJ2-7; CDR3 length: 16; D gene: .; V gene: TRBV11-2; CDR3 protein: CASSAQRRGVPYEQYF; CDR3 DNA: TGTGCCAGCAGCGCACAACGGAGAGGGGTCCCCTACGAGCAGTACTTC
clone size: .; J gene: TRBJ2-7; CDR3 length: 14; D gene: .; V gene: TRBV5-4; CDR3 protein: CASSQPTQGREQYF; CDR3 DNA: TGTGCCAGCAGTCAACCGACCCAGGGTCGGGAGCAGTACTTC
clone size: .; J gene: TRBJ1-5; CDR3 length: 14; D gene: .; V gene: TRBV20-1; CDR3 protein: CSASRGQLNQPQHF; CDR3 DNA: TGCAGTGCTAGTCGAGGACAGCTAAATCAGCCCCAGCATTTT
clone size: .; J gene: TRBJ2-2; CDR3 length: 11; D gene: .; V gene: TRBV2; CDR3 protein: CATSLAGELFF; CDR3 DNA: TGTGCCACCTCGTTAGCCGGGGAGCTGTTTTTT
clone size: .; J gene: TRBJ2-1; CDR3 length: 17; D gene: .; V gene: TRBV27; CDR3 protein: CASSLSAAEQAYNEQFF; CDR3 DNA: TGTGCCAGCAGTTTATCCGCCGCAGAGCAGGCCTACAATGAGCAGTTCTTC
clone size: few; J gene: TRBJ2-1; CDR3 length: 15; D gene: TRBD2; V gene: TRBV4-1; CDR3 protein: CASSQVTSGNNEQFF; CDR3 DNA: TGCGCCAGCAGCCAAGTTACTAGCGGGAACAATGAGCAGTTCTTC
clone size: .; J gene: TRBJ2-3; CDR3 length: 13; D gene: TRBD2; V gene: TRBV29-1; CDR3 protein: CSVLAGGSDTQYF; CDR3 DNA: TGCAGCGTTTTAGCGGGAGGATCAGATACGCAGTATTTT
clone size: many; J gene: TRBJ2-1; CDR3 length: 14; D gene: TRBD2; V gene: TRBV10-2; CDR3 protein: CASSDTSGDNEQFF; CDR3 DNA: TGCGCCAGCAGTGATACTAGCGGGGACAATGAGCAGTTCTTC
clone size: .; J gene: TRBJ1-5; CDR3 length: 17; D gene: TRBD1; V gene: TRBV19; CDR3 protein: CASSFDRGLGGNQPQHF; CDR3 DNA: TGTGCCAGTAGTTTCGACAGGGGGCTCGGTGGCAATCAGCCCCAGCATTTT
clone size: .; J gene: TRBJ2-1; CDR3 length: 15; D gene: .; V gene: TRBV11-3; CDR3 protein: CASSSGGTQTGEQFF; CDR3 DNA: TGTGCCAGCAGCTCAGGCGGAACCCAGACGGGTGAGCAGTTCTTC
clone size: many; J gene: TRBJ2-1; CDR3 length: 15; D gene: .; V gene: TRBV5-5; CDR3 protein: CASSLDTISYNEQFF; CDR3 DNA: TGTGCCAGCAGCTTGGACACAATATCCTACAATGAGCAGTTCTTC
clone size: few; J gene: TRBJ2-1; CDR3 length: 13; D gene: TRBD2; V gene: TRBV20-1; CDR3 protein: CSASLAGGHEQFF; CDR3 DNA: TGCAGTGCTAGCCTAGCGGGGGGGCATGAGCAGTTCTTC
clone size: few; J gene: TRBJ1-2; CDR3 length: 14; D gene: .; V gene: TRBV6-1; CDR3 protein: CASSEGGPNYGYTF; CDR3 DNA: TGTGCCAGCAGTGAGGGAGGCCCTAACTATGGCTACACCTTC
clone size: few; J gene: TRBJ2-5; CDR3 length: 16; D gene: TRBD1; V gene: TRBV6-2/TRBV6-3; CDR3 protein: CASSTYRGNQQETQYF; CDR3 DNA: TGTGCCAGCAGTACGTACAGGGGAAACCAGCAAGAGACCCAGTACTTC
clone size: .; J gene: TRBJ1-1; CDR3 length: 14; D gene: .; V gene: TRBV29-1; CDR3 protein: CSVVGPGDDTEAFF; CDR3 DNA: TGCAGCGTTGTTGGACCCGGAGATGACACTGAAGCTTTCTTT
clone size: few; J gene: TRBJ1-2; CDR3 length: 14; D gene: .; V gene: TRBV7-9; CDR3 protein: CASSLVSGGYGYTF; CDR3 DNA: TGTGCCAGCAGCTTAGTGAGTGGCGGCTATGGCTACACCTTC
clone size: many; J gene: TRBJ2-5; CDR3 length: 14; D gene: .; V gene: TRBV4-3; CDR3 protein: CASSQSSFGGTQYF; CDR3 DNA: TGCGCCAGCAGCCAGTCCAGCTTTGGAGGGACCCAGTACTTC
clone size: .; J gene: TRBJ2-1; CDR3 length: 11; D gene: .; V gene: TRBV10-3; CDR3 protein: CAIKGVNEQFF; CDR3 DNA: TGTGCCATCAAGGGGGTTAATGAGCAGTTCTTC
clone size: .; J gene: TRBJ2-5; CDR3 length: 16; D gene: TRBD1; V gene: TRBV7-9; CDR3 protein: CASSIVLTGGGETQYF; CDR3 DNA: TGTGCCAGCTCAATTGTTTTAACAGGGGGTGGAGAGACCCAGTACTTC
clone size: few; J gene: TRBJ2-7; CDR3 length: 12; D gene: TRBD1; V gene: TRBV7-2; CDR3 protein: CASRGTDREQYF; CDR3 DNA: TGTGCCAGCAGAGGGACAGATCGGGAGCAGTACTTC
clone size: .; J gene: TRBJ1-4; CDR3 length: 15; D gene: .; V gene: TRBV25-1; CDR3 protein: CASSGPGAGGEKLFF; CDR3 DNA: TGTGCCAGCAGCGGGCCGGGAGCAGGAGGAGAAAAACTGTTTTTT
clone size: .; J gene: TRBJ2-5; CDR3 length: 15; D gene: .; V gene: TRBV18; CDR3 protein: CASSPLFGAEETQYF; CDR3 DNA: TGTGCCAGCTCACCACTTTTCGGGGCGGAGGAGACCCAGTACTTC
clone size: .; J gene: TRBJ2-1; CDR3 length: 14; D gene: .; V gene: TRBV4-3; CDR3 protein: CASSLLSGGGEQFF; CDR3 DNA: TGCGCCAGCAGCCTTCTATCAGGAGGCGGTGAGCAGTTCTTC
clone size: few; J gene: TRBJ1-2; CDR3 length: 14; D gene: TRBD1; V gene: TRBV12-3/TRBV12-4; CDR3 protein: CASSFTGTGAGYTF; CDR3 DNA: TGTGCCAGCAGTTTTACCGGGACAGGGGCCGGCTACACCTTC
clone size: few; J gene: TRBJ2-4; CDR3 length: 13; D gene: .; V gene: TRBV6-5; CDR3 protein: CASSRPPGNIQYF; CDR3 DNA: TGTGCCAGCAGCCGACCCCCGGGGAACATTCAGTACTTC